These 2 T cell receptor beta chains originate from one sample sequenced in a study of blood T cell repertoires in COVID-19. Produced via immunoSEQ multiplex PCR; TCRdb's table is partial and in-frame only. The sample has 150,000 to 200,000 clones; roughly four fifths are singletons. The sample comprised peripheral blood. The receptors derive from a woman aged 70-85 years with COVID-19, enrolled during active disease.

This clone was recorded a few times. The rearrangement links TRBV30 to TRBJ1-5, with D maybe TRBD1 (5 bases). CDR1 GTSNPN and CDR2 SVGIG come from the germline V gene (reference sequence). This CDR3 spans 14 amino acids. Trimming left V 3 bases short and J 0 bases short, with 9 bases between. CDR3 residues: CAWRQANSNQPQHF. DNA for the CDR3: TGTGCCTGGAGACAGGCAAATAGCAATCAGCCCCAGCATTTT.

The sample holds a few counts of this clone. V gene TRBV6-5 combines with J gene TRBJ2-1; no firm D call. The V and J ends lost 4 bases and 7 bases respectively, with 11 bases between them. There are 13 residues in the CDR3. The germline V gene has CDR1 MNHEY and CDR2 SVGAGI. The CDR3 DNA reads TGTGCCAGCAGTTCCGACTGGCATAATGAGCAGTTCTTC. Translation gives CASSSDWHNEQFF.